The 6 T cell receptor beta chains presented below share a single source sample, sequenced in a study of shared clonotypes between healthy human individuals. Sequenced by immunoSEQ multiplex PCR; TCRdb stores in-frame clones only, minus some. This table has nearly 2 million clones, about 95% appearing once. It was CD45RO-negative cells, positively selected for CCR7, that made up naive CD8 cells, with terminally differentiated effector memory CD45RA+ cells excluded. The sample was naive CD8+ T cells sorted from blood. The receptors were gathered from a man aged 18 to 30 in good health.

The chain recombines TRBV6-6 with TRBJ2-1; 10 bases fit TRBD2. Germline CDR1 MNHNY, CDR2 SVGAGI (reference sequence). This CDR3 is built from 16 residues. The V and J ends lost 5 bases and 3 bases, in that order; junction bases with no gene match: 7. As DNA, the CDR3 is TGTGCCAGCAGTAGCGGGAGGGCCTCCTACTACAATGAGCAGTTCTTC. Protein sequence: CASSSGRASYYNEQFF.

CDR3 sequence (DNA): TGTGCCAGCACCCTAGCGGGAGAGGAGTACGAGCAGTACTTC. It translates to CASTLAGEEYEQYF. The V gene is TRBV5-4, the J gene TRBJ2-7; 10 nucleotides line up with TRBD2. Germline assignment: CDR1 SGHNT and CDR2 YYREEE (reference sequence). V lost 6 bases, J lost 4 bases, and 7 bases stayed unmatched. The CDR3 covers 14 residues.

This clone has a single count. The chain is built from TRBV19 and TRBJ2-1, with a tentative D call TRBD2 (6 bases). V was cut by 3 bases and J by 7 bases, with 19 bases left in between. The CDR3 is made up of 16 amino acids. Germline V gene sequence: CDR1 LNHDA, CDR2 SQIVND (reference sequence). The CDR3 is CASSMDSGIMWNEQFF. In nucleotides, the CDR3 is TGTGCCAGTAGTATGGATAGCGGCATTATGTGGAATGAGCAGTTCTTC.

The chain employs TRBV7-2 and TRBJ2-7; D perhaps matches TRBD1 (5 bases). Trimming took off 4 bases at V and 3 bases at J, with 7 bases between the two ends. The CDR3 length is 12 residues. Germline V gene lookup returns CDR1 SGHTA and CDR2 FQGNSA. CDR3 protein: CASSWQGYEQYF. CDR3 DNA: TGTGCCAGCAGCTGGCAGGGCTACGAGCAGTACTTC. Full variable domain (rest looked up from reference TRBV7-2 and TRBJ2-7): GAGVSQSPSNKVTEKGKDVELRCDPISGHTALYWYRQSLGQGLEFLIYFQGNSAPDKSGLPSDRFSAERTGGSVSTLTIQRTQQEDSAVYLCASSWQGYEQYFGPGTRLTVT.

The gene calls are TRBV10-2 and TRBJ1-4; TRBD1 aligns across 7 bases. CDR1 and CDR2 (germline): WSHSY, SAAADI. The CDR3 sequence is 15 residues long. Trimming removed 2 bases from V and 6 bases from J; junction bases left unmatched: 6. DNA for the CDR3: TGCGCCAGCAGTGAGGACAGGGCCGGTCATGAAAAACTGTTTTTT. Amino acids: CASSEDRAGHEKLFF.

The chain carries TRBV4-1 and TRBJ2-3; TRBD2 matches 12 bases. Trimming took 4 bases from V and 5 from J; bases not matched to a gene: 7. The CDR3 runs 16 residues. Germline CDR1 and CDR2: MGHRA and YSYEKL. For the CDR3, the DNA is TGCGCCAGCAGCCTCTCCGGACTAGCGGGAAAAGATACGCAGTATTTT. Its translation is CASSLSGLAGKDTQYF.